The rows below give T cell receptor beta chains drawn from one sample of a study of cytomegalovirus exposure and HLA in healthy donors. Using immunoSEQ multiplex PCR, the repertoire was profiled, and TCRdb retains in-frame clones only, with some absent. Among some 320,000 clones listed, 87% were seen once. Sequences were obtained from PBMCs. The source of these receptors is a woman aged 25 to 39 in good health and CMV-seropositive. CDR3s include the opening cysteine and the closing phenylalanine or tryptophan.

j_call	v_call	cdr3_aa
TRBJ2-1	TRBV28	CASSERGVYNEQFF
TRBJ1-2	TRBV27	CASSLLGQGYGYTF
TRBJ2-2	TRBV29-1	CSVVEGAGELFF
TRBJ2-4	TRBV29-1	CSVRDREVAKNIQYF
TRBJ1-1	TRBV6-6	CASSYPTTGLNTEAFF
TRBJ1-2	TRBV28	CASSPPRGQGANGYTF
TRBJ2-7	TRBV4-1	CASSQATGGAYEQYF
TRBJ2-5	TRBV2	CASSEAPPVQETQYF
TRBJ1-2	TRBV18	CASSPEPGAHGYTF
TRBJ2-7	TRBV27	CASSLSGGSYEQYF
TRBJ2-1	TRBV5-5	CASSLGRTNEQFF
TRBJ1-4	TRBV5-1	CASSLEGQGAEKLFF
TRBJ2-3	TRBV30	CAWSTPRPTDTQYF
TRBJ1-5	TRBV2	CASSYRDQPQHF
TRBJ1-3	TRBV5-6	CASSLDRRLALSGNTIYF
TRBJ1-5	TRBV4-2	CASSQDDRVGSNQPQHF
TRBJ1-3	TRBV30	CAWGRVAGNTIYF
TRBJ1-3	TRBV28	CASSTPSTGISGNTIYF
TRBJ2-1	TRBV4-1	CASSQRPDEQFF
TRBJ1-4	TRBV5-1	CASSVGGNGPELFF
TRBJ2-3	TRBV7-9	CATTDGIVADTQYF
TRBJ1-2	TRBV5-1	CASSLETDRRGYGYTF